The present T cell receptor (beta chain) was sequenced within a study of T cell repertoires in aging, cancer and after chemotherapy. For the study at large: Paired samples before and after chemotherapy came from chronic lymphocytic leukemia patients on fludarabine- or bendamustine-based regimens. Overall study findings and caveats: Median generation probability rose over the chemotherapy interval in each cancer cohort, suggesting rebound thymic output. Compared with age-matched healthy donors, untreated hematological or solid cancer patients showed higher blood TCR clonality. In healthy donors, age-related TCR diversity loss mainly reflected lost richness.

Peripheral blood genomic DNA, not sorted cells or RNA, was the template. Germline assignment: CDR1 SQVTM and CDR2 ANQGSEA. V lost 7 bases and J 6 bases, leaving 15 bases between the germline ends. The CDR3 is 12 residues long. Worth noting for this clonotype: The antigen is undetermined.

A mixed TRB-A/B primer pool amplified rearranged TRB by multiplex touch-down PCR. Using its own MiXCR run on the multiplex PCR reads, TCRdb lists one record per CDR3 protein. This sample carries 7,000 or so distinct CDR3 sequences, less than 30% of them seen once, and the ten largest clones take just under 70%. This sequence joins TRBV29-1 and TRBJ1-1, with a weak D call TRBD1 (6 bases). This receptor was identified in a human donor with a blood cancer. The donor label of this sample is uncertain. The sequenced material came from blood. CDR3 in DNA: TGCAGCGCCCTACAGGGTCTCTCTGAAGCTTTCTTT. This sequence encodes CSALQGLSEAFF. Full variable domain (remainder filled in from reference TRBV29-1 and TRBJ1-1): SAVISQKPSRDICQRGTSLTIQCQVDSQVTMMFWYRQQPGQSLTLIATANQGSEATYESGFVIDKFPISRPNLTFSTLTVSNMSPEDSSIYLCSALQGLSEAFFGQGTRLTVV.